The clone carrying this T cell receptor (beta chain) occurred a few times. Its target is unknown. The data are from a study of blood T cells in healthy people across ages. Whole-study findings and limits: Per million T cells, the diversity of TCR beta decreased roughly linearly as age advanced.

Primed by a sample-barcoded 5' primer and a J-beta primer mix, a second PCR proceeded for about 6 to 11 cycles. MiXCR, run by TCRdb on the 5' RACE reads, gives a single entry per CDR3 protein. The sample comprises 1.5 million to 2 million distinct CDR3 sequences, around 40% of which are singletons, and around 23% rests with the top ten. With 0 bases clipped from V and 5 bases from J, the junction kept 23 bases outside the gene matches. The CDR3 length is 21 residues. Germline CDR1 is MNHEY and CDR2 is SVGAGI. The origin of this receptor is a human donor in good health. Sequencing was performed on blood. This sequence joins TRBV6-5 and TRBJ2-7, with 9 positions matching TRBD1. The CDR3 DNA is TGTGCCAGCAGTTACTCGATCCCATCTCTTACTACCGGGACAGGGTTCCACGAGCAGTACTTC. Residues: CASSYSIPSLTTGTGFHEQYF.